This entry describes one TCR beta chain. Its antigen is undetermined. The data originate from a study of T cell responses to AZD1222 COVID-19 vaccine. Study-level results: Without day 14 samples, only post-peak T cell repertoires were studied. Distributed over spike, vaccine-associated CD4 TCRs predominated at 160-218 and 743-854.

Clones were sequenced by immunoSEQ multiplex PCR, and TCRdb holds only the in-frame ones, with some missing. The sample includes more than 150,000 clones, over 80% of them seen just once. The V gene's germline CDR1 is MRHNA and CDR2 SNTAGT. This CDR3 comprises 16 residues. Trimming at V came to 2 bases and at J to 6 bases, leaving 10 bases not matched to a gene. The chain carries TRBV6-4 and TRBJ2-1, with 7 nucleotides matching TRBD1. The sequence derives from an adult in good health. Source: peripheral blood, taken on day 0 of MenACWY control vaccination. The CDR3 DNA is TGTGCCAGCAGTGACACCACCACAGGGGAGATCAATGAGCAGTTCTTC. Protein sequence: CASSDTTTGEINEQFF.